This T cell receptor beta chain was observed in a study of CD8+ T cells in alopecia areata. Whole-study context: Patients in the treated group were given tofacitinib by mouth, 5 to 10 mg twice a day. Overall study results and limits: Normal skin contains resident alphabeta T cells, and these are also sequenced in scalp samples.

Investigators isolated RNA and reverse transcribed it into cDNA to act as the sequencing template. Sequencing used immunoSEQ multiplex PCR; TCRdb keeps in-frame clones, though not all of them. The sample lists 120,000 to 150,000 clones, roughly 50% occurring once. Using a FACSAria, the CD4+ and CD8+ T cells were sorted from the PBMCs. In this sample, this clone turned up a few times. The antigen remains undetermined. This sequence originates from a human donor with alopecia areata. Sequencing was carried out using CD4+ T cells sorted from blood.

The CDR3 DNA is TGCAGCGTTGAAGGTCAGGAGCTCTATGGCTACACCTTC. Amino acid sequence: CSVEGQELYGYTF. V is TRBV29-1 and J is TRBJ1-2, with D uncertain. V gave up 1 base and J gave up 4 bases, with 10 bases separating them. Germline lookup yields CDR1 SQVTM and CDR2 ANQGSEA. The CDR3 totals 13 residues. Complete variable domain (other parts from reference TRBV29-1 and TRBJ1-2): SAVISQKPSRDICQRGTSLTIQCQVDSQVTMMFWYRQQPGQSLTLIATANQGSEATYESGFVIDKFPISRPNLTFSTLTVSNMSPEDSSIYLCSVEGQELYGYTFGSGTRLTVV.